This TCR beta chain was obtained from a study of T cells after yellow fever vaccination. A single record per CDR3 protein comes from TCRdb applying MiXCR to the 5' RACE reads. The sample lists just under 600,000 distinct CDR3 sequences; 13% were seen once. Germline V lookup: CDR1 DFQATT, CDR2 SNEGSKA (reference sequence). Trimming took off 6 bases at V and 5 bases at J, with 12 bases between the two ends. The CDR3 is 12 residues long. The rearrangement joins TRBV20-1 to TRBJ2-3; the D gene is possibly TRBD2 (5 bases). The sequencing here drew on PBMCs, taken on the day of the yellow fever booster vaccination. The origin of this receptor is a man aged 30 to 39 who received the YFV17D yellow fever vaccine. In DNA form, the CDR3 reads TGCAGTGCCCCCGGGGTTGGAGATACGCAGTATTTT. Protein: CSAPGVGDTQYF.